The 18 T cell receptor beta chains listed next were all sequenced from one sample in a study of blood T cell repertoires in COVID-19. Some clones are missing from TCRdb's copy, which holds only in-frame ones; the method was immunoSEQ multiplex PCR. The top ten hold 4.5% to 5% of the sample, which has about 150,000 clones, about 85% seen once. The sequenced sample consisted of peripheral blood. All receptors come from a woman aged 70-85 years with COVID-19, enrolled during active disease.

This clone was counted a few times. CDR3 DNA sequence: TGTGCCAGCAGTTTTAAGGGGTTCTATGGCTACACCTTC. It encodes CASSFKGFYGYTF. The V and J genes are TRBV12-3 or TRBV12-4 and TRBJ1-2, with TRBD1 as a possible D gene (5 bases). This CDR3 spans 13 amino acids. Trimming took 3 bases from V and 4 from J, leaving 9 bases between them.

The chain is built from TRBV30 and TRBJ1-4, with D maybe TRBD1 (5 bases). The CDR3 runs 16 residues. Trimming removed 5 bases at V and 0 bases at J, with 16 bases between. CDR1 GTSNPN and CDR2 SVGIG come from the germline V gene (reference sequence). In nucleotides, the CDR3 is TGTGCCTGGGGACACACCTCTTACGCAACTAATGAAAAACTGTTTTTT. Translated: CAWGHTSYATNEKLFF.

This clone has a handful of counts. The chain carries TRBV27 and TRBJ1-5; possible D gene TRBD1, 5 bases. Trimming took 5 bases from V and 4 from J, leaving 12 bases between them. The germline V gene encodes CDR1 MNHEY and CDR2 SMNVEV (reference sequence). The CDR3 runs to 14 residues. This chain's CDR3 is CASSLRQRNQPQHF. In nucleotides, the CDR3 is TGTGCCAGCAGTCTTAGACAGCGTAATCAGCCCCAGCATTTT.

The CDR3 nucleotides are TGTGCCAGCAGCTTGGCGGGGGGTGAAGCTTTCTTT. It encodes CASSLAGGEAFF. The chain joins TRBV5-4 to TRBJ1-1, with D perhaps matching TRBD1 (5 bases). This CDR3 is built from 12 residues. V lost 0 bases, J lost 7 bases, and 7 bases lay in between. CDR1 is SGHNT, CDR2 YYREEE, per germline (reference sequence).

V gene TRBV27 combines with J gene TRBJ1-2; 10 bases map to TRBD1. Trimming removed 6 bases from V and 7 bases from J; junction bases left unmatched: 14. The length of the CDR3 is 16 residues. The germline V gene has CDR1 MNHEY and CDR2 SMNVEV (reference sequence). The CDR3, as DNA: TGTGCCAGCAGCCCTTCCCCTGCGGGACAGGGGAGTGGCTACACCTTC. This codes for CASSPSPAGQGSGYTF.

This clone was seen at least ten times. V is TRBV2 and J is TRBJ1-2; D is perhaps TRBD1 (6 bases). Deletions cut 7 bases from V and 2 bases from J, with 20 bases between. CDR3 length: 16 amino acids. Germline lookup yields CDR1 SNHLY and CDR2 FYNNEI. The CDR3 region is CASTDSTQRRNYGYTF. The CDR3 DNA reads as TGTGCCAGCACGGACAGCACACAGCGCCGGAACTATGGCTACACCTTC.

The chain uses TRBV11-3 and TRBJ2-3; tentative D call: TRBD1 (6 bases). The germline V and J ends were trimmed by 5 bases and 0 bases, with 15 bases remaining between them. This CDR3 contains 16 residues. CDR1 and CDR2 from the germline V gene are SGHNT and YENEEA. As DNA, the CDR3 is TGTGCCAGCAGCCCATCCCTGGGGGCGAGCACAGATACGCAGTATTTT. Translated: CASSPSLGASTDTQYF. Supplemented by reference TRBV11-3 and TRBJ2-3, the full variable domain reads EAGVVQSPRYKIIEKKQPVAFWCNPISGHNTLYWYLQNLGQGPELLIRYENEEAVDDSQLPKDRFSAERLKGVDSTLKIQPAELGDSAVYLCASSPSLGASTDTQYFGPGTRLTVL.

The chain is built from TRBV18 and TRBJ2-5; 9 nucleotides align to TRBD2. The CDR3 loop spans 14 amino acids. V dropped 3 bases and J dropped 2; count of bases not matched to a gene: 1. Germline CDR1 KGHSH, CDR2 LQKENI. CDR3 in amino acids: CASSPTSGQETQYF. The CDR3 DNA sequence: TGTGCCAGCTCACCTACTAGCGGGCAAGAGACCCAGTACTTC.

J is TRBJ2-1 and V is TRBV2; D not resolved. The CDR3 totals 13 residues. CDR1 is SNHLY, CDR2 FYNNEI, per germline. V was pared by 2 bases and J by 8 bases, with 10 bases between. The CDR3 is CASSESRNDEQFF. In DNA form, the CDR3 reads TGTGCCAGCAGTGAATCGAGGAACGATGAGCAGTTCTTC.

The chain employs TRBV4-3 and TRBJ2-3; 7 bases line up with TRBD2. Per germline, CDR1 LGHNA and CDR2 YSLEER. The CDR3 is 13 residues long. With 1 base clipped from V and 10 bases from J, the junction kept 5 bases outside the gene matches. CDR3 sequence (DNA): TGCGCCAGCAGCCAAGGGCGTACTAGCGCGCAGTATTTT. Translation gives CASSQGRTSAQYF.

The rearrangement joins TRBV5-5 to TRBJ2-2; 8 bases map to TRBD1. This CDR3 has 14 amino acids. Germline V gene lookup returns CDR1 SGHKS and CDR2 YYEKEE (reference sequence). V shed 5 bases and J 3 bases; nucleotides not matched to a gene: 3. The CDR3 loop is CASRTGADTGELFF. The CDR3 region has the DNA TGTGCCAGCAGGACAGGGGCGGACACCGGGGAGCTGTTTTTT.

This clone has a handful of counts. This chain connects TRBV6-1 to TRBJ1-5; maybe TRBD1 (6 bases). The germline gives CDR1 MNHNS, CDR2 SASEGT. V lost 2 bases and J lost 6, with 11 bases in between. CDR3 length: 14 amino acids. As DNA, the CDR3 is TGTGCCAGCAGTGAACCTAGGGGGACTCAGCCCCAGCATTTT. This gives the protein CASSEPRGTQPQHF.

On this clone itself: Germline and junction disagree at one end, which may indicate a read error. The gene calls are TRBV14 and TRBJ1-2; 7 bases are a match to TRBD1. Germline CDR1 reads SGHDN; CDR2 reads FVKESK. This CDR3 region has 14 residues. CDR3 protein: CASSQRVAGGGHTF. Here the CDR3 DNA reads TGTGCCAGCAGCCAGAGGGTTGCAGGGGGTGGCCACACCTTC.

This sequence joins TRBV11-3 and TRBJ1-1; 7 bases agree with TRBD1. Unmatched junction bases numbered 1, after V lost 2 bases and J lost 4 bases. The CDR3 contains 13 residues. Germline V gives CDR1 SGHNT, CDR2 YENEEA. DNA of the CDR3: TGTGCCAGCAGCTTACAGGGGGGCACTGAAGCTTTCTTT. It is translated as CASSLQGGTEAFF.

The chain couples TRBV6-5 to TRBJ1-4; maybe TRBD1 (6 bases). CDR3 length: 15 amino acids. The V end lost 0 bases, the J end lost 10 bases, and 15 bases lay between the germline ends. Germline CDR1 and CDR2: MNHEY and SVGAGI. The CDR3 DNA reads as TGTGCCAGCAGTTACTCGGGACAAGGCCCCGGAAAACTGTTTTTT. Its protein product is CASSYSGQGPGKLFF.

The CDR3 nucleotides read TGTGCCAGCAGCTTAGGCAGGCCCACAGATACGCAGTATTTT. Protein: CASSLGRPTDTQYF. V usage is TRBV11-2 and J usage is TRBJ2-3; D unclear. There are 14 residues in the CDR3. Germline CDR1 reads SGHAT; CDR2 reads FQNNGV. Trimming shortened V by 1 base and J by 2 bases, and 7 bases separated the two germline ends.

The CDR3 reads CASSLGPGLNQPQHF. In nucleotides, the CDR3 is TGTGCCAGCAGCTTGGGCCCGGGACTCAATCAGCCCCAGCATTTT. This chain joins TRBV5-8 and TRBJ1-5, with D perhaps matching TRBD1 (5 bases). The CDR3 totals 15 residues. Trimming took off 0 bases at V and 3 bases at J, with 10 bases between the two ends. CDR1 is SGHTS, CDR2 YDEGEE, per germline.

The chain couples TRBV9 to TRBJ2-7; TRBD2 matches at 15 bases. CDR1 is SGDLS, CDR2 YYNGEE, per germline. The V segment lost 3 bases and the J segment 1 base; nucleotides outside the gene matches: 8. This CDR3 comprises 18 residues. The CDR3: CASSEGLAGGLGSYEQYF. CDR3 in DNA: TGTGCCAGCAGCGAAGGACTAGCGGGGGGGCTAGGATCCTACGAGCAGTACTTC.